The 17 T cell receptor beta chains in this list originate from one sample, sequenced in a study of blood T cells in healthy people across ages. Combining a sample-barcoded 5' primer with a J-beta primer mix, a second PCR ran for roughly 7 to 12 cycles. TCRdb called the 5' RACE reads again in MiXCR, with one record for every CDR3 protein. The sample lists around 1,100,000 distinct CDR3 sequences, more than 30% seen once, with under 15% in the top ten. Specimen: blood. The receptor set was obtained from a man between 18 and 29 years old in good health.

In its sample, this clonotype was seen a few times. The CDR3 protein is CASSARDNEQFF. The CDR3 nucleotides are TGTGCCAGTAGTGCCCGGGACAATGAGCAGTTCTTC. The chain combines TRBV19 with TRBJ2-1; the D is unclear. Germline V CDR1 and CDR2: LNHDA, SQIVND (reference sequence). Trimming took 5 bases from V and 5 from J, leaving 7 bases between them. The CDR3 totals 12 residues.

The rearrangement joins TRBV20-1 to TRBJ1-6, with D unresolved. The CDR3 runs 12 residues. V lost 6 bases, J lost 9 bases, and 12 bases lay in between. Germline V gene data show CDR1 as DFQATT and CDR2 as SNEGSKA (reference sequence). CDR3 sequence reads: CSAGAASSPLHF. The CDR3 nucleotides read TGCAGTGCGGGAGCTGCGAGTTCACCCCTCCACTTT.

This rearrangement joins TRBV10-3 to TRBJ1-1; TRBD1 matches at 8 bases. V lost 0 bases, J lost 0 bases, and 9 bases stayed unmatched. This CDR3 comprises 18 residues. Germline V gene lookup returns CDR1 ENHRY and CDR2 SYGVKD. CDR3: CAISESVLDRVVNTEAFF. Here the CDR3 DNA reads TGTGCCATCAGTGAGTCGGTTCTGGACAGGGTGGTGAACACTGAAGCTTTCTTT.

This clonotype has a handful of counts. The CDR3 nucleotides read TGCAGTGCTAGGGGCCAGGGGGGAAACACCATATATTTT. Translating gives CSARGQGGNTIYF. The chain carries TRBV20-1 and TRBJ1-3, with a tentative D call TRBD1 (6 bases). The germline gives CDR1 DFQATT, CDR2 SNEGSKA (reference sequence). V dropped 3 bases and J dropped 4 bases, with 10 bases sitting between them. The CDR3 has 13 amino acids.

The J gene is TRBJ1-2, the V gene TRBV5-1; perhaps TRBD1 as D (6 bases). Germline lookup yields CDR1 SGHRS and CDR2 YFSETQ. Deletions cut 5 bases from V and 4 bases from J, with 18 bases between. The length of the CDR3 is 15 residues. In DNA form, the CDR3 reads TGCGCCAGCAGAAACTCGACAGAAGGGGGCTATGGCTACACCTTC. It codes for CASRNSTEGGYGYTF.

This clonotype was counted a single time. The junction departs from germline at one end; a sequencing error may be responsible. The rearrangement joins TRBV12-3 or TRBV12-4 to TRBJ2-7, with a tentative D call TRBD1 (6 bases). The CDR3 extends over 13 amino acids. The CDR3 is CASGLARGDEQYF. CDR3 nucleotides: TGTGCCAGCGGTTTAGCCAGGGGAGACGAGCAGTACTTC.

This clonotype was counted between two and nine times. This chain connects TRBV11-2 to TRBJ2-3, with a weak D call TRBD2 (6 bases). Germline-derived CDR1 and CDR2 are SGHAT and FQNNGV. CDR3 length: 15 amino acids. V was shortened by 1 base and J by 6 bases, with 14 bases between the two germline ends. CDR3 nucleotide sequence: TGTGCCAGCAGCTTAGGGCGAGTAGCGGCCGATACGCAGTATTTT. This codes for CASSLGRVAADTQYF.

This clonotype has just a few counts. The rearrangement links TRBV6-2 or TRBV6-3 to TRBJ2-1, with a possible D match to TRBD2 (6 bases). The CDR3 is made up of 15 amino acids. Trimming left V 5 bases short and J 6 bases short, with 17 bases between. The V gene's germline CDR1 is MNHEY and CDR2 SVGEGT. Written as DNA, the CDR3 is TGTGCCAGCAGTGTAACTAGCTTTTCCCCCAATGAGCAGTTCTTC. Protein: CASSVTSFSPNEQFF.

This clonotype has just a few counts. The chain combines TRBV10-1 with TRBJ1-4, with D perhaps matching TRBD1 (6 bases). The V gene's germline CDR1 is WNHNN and CDR2 SYGVQD (reference sequence). This CDR3 region has 18 residues. The V end lost 3 bases, the J end lost 2 bases, and 19 bases lay between the germline ends. CDR3 residues: CASSEPRDTRATNEKLFF. In DNA, the CDR3 is TGCGCCAGCAGTGAACCACGGGACACAAGGGCGACTAATGAAAAACTGTTTTTT.

This clonotype was counted once. The junction does not match germline at one end; this may be a read error. The CDR3 coding sequence is TGCGCCGGCAGCCAAGAGTTAGCGGGAGGGCGGAATGAGCAGTTCTTC. Residues: CAGSQELAGGRNEQFF. The genes are TRBV4-3 and TRBJ2-1; 11 nucleotides line up with TRBD2. Germline assignment: CDR1 LGHNA and CDR2 YSLEER. This CDR3 has 16 residues.

The V and J genes are TRBV9 and TRBJ2-1; tentatively, D is TRBD1 (6 bases). Germline CDR1 reads SGDLS; CDR2 reads YYNGEE. CDR3 length: 14 amino acids. Deletions cut 0 bases from V and 7 bases from J, with 11 bases between. This CDR3 reads CASSVGTGCNEQFF. CDR3 nucleotides: TGTGCCAGCAGCGTAGGAACAGGGTGTAATGAGCAGTTCTTC.

This clonotype was recorded a few times. The chain links TRBV7-2 to TRBJ1-6, with no clear D. The CDR3 consists of 17 residues. Between the trimmed V and J ends, which lost 2 bases and 0 bases, there was a span of 11 bases. Germline V gives CDR1 SGHTA, CDR2 FQGNSA. CDR3 nucleotides: TGTGCCAGCAGCTTAAATGGGTGGAGCTCCTATAATTCACCCCTCCACTTT. Amino acids: CASSLNGWSSYNSPLHF.

The chain carries TRBV6-2 or TRBV6-3 and TRBJ2-1; D is unclear. Germline CDR1 and CDR2: MNHEY and SVGEGT. The CDR3 is 14 amino acids. The V and J ends lost 5 bases and 1 base respectively, with 9 bases between them. DNA of the CDR3: TGTGCCAGCAGTCCTATTTATTCCTACAATGAGCAGTTCTTC. It encodes CASSPIYSYNEQFF.

The chain couples TRBV3-1 to TRBJ1-2; D call uncertain. Germline V gives CDR1 LGHDT, CDR2 YNNKEL (reference sequence). The CDR3 runs to 14 residues. The germline V and J ends were trimmed by 3 bases and 0 bases, with 8 bases remaining between them. CDR3 DNA sequence: TGTGCCAGCAGCCACTACCGGGCTAACTATGGCTACACCTTC. Protein sequence: CASSHYRANYGYTF.

This clonotype showed up many times. The chain recombines TRBV4-2 with TRBJ2-1; D possibly corresponds to TRBD1 (6 bases). CDR1 and CDR2 from the germline V gene are LGHNA and YNFKEQ. This CDR3 region has 18 residues. With 2 bases removed from V and 7 bases from J, the gap between germline ends came to 24 bases. CDR3 loop: CASSQRPPLGTLGNEQFF. The CDR3 DNA follows: TGTGCCAGCAGCCAAAGACCCCCATTAGGGACACTGGGAAATGAGCAGTTCTTC.

As DNA, the CDR3 is TGCAGCTGGGACGGTGCCACAGATACGCAGTATTTT. Protein product: CSWDGATDTQYF. This chain links TRBV29-1 with TRBJ2-3; tentatively, D is TRBD1 or TRBD2 (5 bases each). Germline lookup yields CDR1 SQVTM and CDR2 ANQGSEA. There are 12 residues in the CDR3. Between the trimmed V and J ends, which lost 8 bases and 2 bases, there was a span of 11 bases.

In this sample, this clonotype turned up a few times. The chain links TRBV6-6 to TRBJ1-5, with D possibly being TRBD1 (6 bases). The CDR3 spans 17 residues. Germline loops: CDR1 MNHNY, CDR2 SVGAGI (reference sequence). The V and J ends lost 8 bases and 6 bases respectively, with 26 bases between them. CDR3 bases: TGTGCCAGCTCAAACTATGTAGCCAGGGGCATTCCTCAGCCCCAGCATTTT. It is translated as CASSNYVARGIPQPQHF.